Shown below are 32 T cell receptor beta chains from a single sample sequenced in a study of T cells in Graves' hyperthyroidism and ophthalmopathy. Amplified TCR beta CDR3 regions came from RNA transcripts. TCR CDR3 underwent first-round RT-PCR with the HTBI primer set. MiXCR, run by TCRdb on the multiplex PCR reads, gives a single entry per CDR3 protein. The sample shows about 460,000 distinct CDR3 sequences, approximately 22% of them seen only once. Sequencing was carried out using blood. The receptors shown here come from a woman in her seventies with Graves' ophthalmopathy.

This chain links TRBV20-1 with TRBJ2-7; weak D call: TRBD1 (5 bases). The CDR3 loop spans 14 amino acids. Trimming cost V 0 bases and J 4 bases, with 13 bases left between them. CDR1 and CDR2 from the germline V gene are DFQATT and SNEGSKA (reference sequence). The CDR3 sequence: CSARDPGLGYEQYF. CDR3 DNA: TGCAGTGCTAGAGACCCAGGGTTGGGTTACGAGCAGTACTTC.

The sample holds a few counts of this clonotype. The J gene is TRBJ2-7, the V gene TRBV7-2; D is unresolved. CDR3 length: 14 residues. CDR1 and CDR2 (germline): SGHTA, FQGNSA. The ends were cut back, 3 bases at V and 2 bases at J, with 11 bases in the middle. CDR3 sequence (DNA): TGTGCCAGCAGCTTGAATATTCCTACCTACGAGCAGTACTTC. Protein sequence: CASSLNIPTYEQYF.

This chain uses TRBV4-1 with TRBJ1-3, with D uncertain. V dropped 1 base and J dropped 0 bases, with 7 bases sitting between them. Germline V gives CDR1 MGHRA, CDR2 YSYEKL. The CDR3 loop spans 15 amino acids. The CDR3 protein is CASSQGLDSGNTIYF. Written as DNA, the CDR3 is TGCGCCAGCAGCCAAGGGTTGGACTCTGGAAACACCATATATTTT.

This clonotype was observed at least ten times. The chain employs TRBV12-5 and TRBJ2-5; 7 nucleotides line up with TRBD1. The germline CDR1 and CDR2 sequences are LGHNT and FRNRAP. Trimming removed 7 bases from V and 3 bases from J; junction bases left unmatched: 8. CDR3 size: 14 residues. This chain's CDR3 is CASVPAGTEETQYF. The CDR3 region has the DNA TGTGCTAGTGTCCCCGCTGGGACAGAAGAGACCCAGTACTTC.

The table lists this clonotype with many counts. The chain recombines TRBV5-1 with TRBJ1-1, with D hard to call. The CDR3 runs to 13 residues. Germline lookup yields CDR1 SGHRS and CDR2 YFSETQ. The V end lost 0 bases, the J end lost 1 base, and 4 bases lay between the germline ends. The CDR3 here is CASSLEPNTEAFF. The CDR3 DNA reads TGCGCCAGCAGCTTGGAACCGAACACTGAAGCTTTCTTT.

This clonotype was observed a few times. This chain uses TRBV27 with TRBJ2-7, with D maybe TRBD2 (6 bases). The CDR3 has 17 amino acids. The germline V gene has CDR1 MNHEY and CDR2 SMNVEV (reference sequence). V lost 0 bases and J 5 bases, leaving 20 bases between the germline ends. The CDR3 loop is CASSLSGGHRSLNEQYF. The CDR3 DNA reads TGTGCCAGCAGTTTATCAGGAGGGCATAGGAGTTTAAACGAGCAGTACTTC.

The chain joins TRBV30 to TRBJ1-1, with 10 bases matching TRBD1. Germline lookup yields CDR1 GTSNPN and CDR2 SVGIG (reference sequence). The CDR3 consists of 15 residues. V was pared by 4 bases and J by 5 bases, with 10 bases of the junction left unmatched. CDR3 region: CAWNPGQGLRTEAFF. CDR3 DNA: TGTGCCTGGAACCCGGGACAGGGGTTGAGGACTGAAGCTTTCTTT. Full variable domain (rest looked up from reference TRBV30 and TRBJ1-1): SQTIHQWPATLVQPVGSPLSLECTVEGTSNPNLYWYRQAAGRGLQLLFYSVGIGQISSEVPQNLSASRPQDRQFILSSKKLLLSDSGFYLCAWNPGQGLRTEAFFGQGTRLTVV.

V usage is TRBV29-1 and J usage is TRBJ1-1; 9 bases fit TRBD1. The CDR3 is 12 residues long. From germline, CDR1 is SQVTM and CDR2 ANQGSEA. V shed 7 bases and J 6 bases; nucleotides not matched to a gene: 6. The CDR3 spells CSAEDRGSEAFF. The CDR3 coding sequence is TGCAGCGCCGAGGACAGGGGCTCTGAAGCTTTCTTT.

This clonotype was detected ten times or more. The chain's CDR3 is CASTGKNIQYF. CDR3 nucleotide sequence: TGTGCCAGCACGGGCAAAAACATTCAGTACTTC. This sequence joins TRBV2 and TRBJ2-4; D is unresolved. The CDR3 is 11 amino acids. The V end was cut by 7 bases, the J end by 3 bases, with 4 bases between. Germline CDR1 reads SNHLY; CDR2 reads FYNNEI.

DNA for the CDR3: TGTGCCAGCTCACCACCACGCAGCGGAGAGACCCAGTACTTC. This sequence encodes CASSPPRSGETQYF. The V call is TRBV18, the J call TRBJ2-5; a weak D match, TRBD2 (5 bases). Deletions cut 0 bases from V and 4 bases from J, with 9 bases between. The CDR3 is made up of 14 amino acids. CDR1 and CDR2 (germline): KGHSH, LQKENI.

V and J are TRBV10-3 and TRBJ2-1; 10 bases fit TRBD2. The CDR3 runs 15 residues. The ends lost 3 bases at V and 4 bases at J; junction bases unmatched: 3. Germline V gives CDR1 ENHRY, CDR2 SYGVKD. The CDR3 sequence: CAISELAGQYNEQFF. The CDR3 region has the DNA TGTGCCATCAGTGAACTAGCGGGACAATACAATGAGCAGTTCTTC.

This rearrangement joins TRBV7-8 to TRBJ2-1; maybe TRBD2 (5 bases). Germline CDR1 is SGHVS and CDR2 is FQNEAQ. V was clipped by 6 bases and J by 7 bases, with 16 bases between them. The CDR3 extends over 14 amino acids. Written as DNA, the CDR3 is TGTGCCAGCAGACCCCGAGGACGAGGGAATGAGCAGTTCTTC. This gives the protein CASRPRGRGNEQFF.

The rearrangement uses TRBV7-2 and TRBJ2-2; tentatively, D is TRBD2 (6 bases). Per germline, CDR1 SGHTA and CDR2 FQGNSA. Trimming removed 3 bases from V and 7 bases from J, with 12 bases in between. The CDR3 totals 14 residues. The CDR3 loop is CASSFRRAGGELFF. Here the CDR3 DNA reads TGTGCCAGCAGCTTTCGTAGAGCGGGCGGGGAGCTGTTTTTT.

This clonotype was counted only a few times. This chain joins TRBV27 and TRBJ1-5; D is perhaps TRBD1 (5 bases). Germline loops: CDR1 MNHEY, CDR2 SMNVEV (reference sequence). The CDR3 totals 16 residues. V lost 0 bases and J lost 2, with 11 bases in between. The CDR3 nucleotides are TGTGCCAGCAGTTTATCAGGGACCGAACGCAATCAGCCCCAGCATTTT. This gives the protein CASSLSGTERNQPQHF.

The rearrangement joins TRBV4-1 to TRBJ1-1; weak D call: TRBD1 (6 bases). This CDR3 region has 14 residues. V was clipped by 0 bases and J by 10 bases, with 15 bases between them. CDR1 is MGHRA and CDR2 is YSYEKL in the germline V gene. In DNA, the CDR3 is TGCGCCAGCAGCCAAGATGCCCCAGGGGCTAGAGCTTTCTTT. Protein: CASSQDAPGARAFF.

This clonotype was found many times. The V and J genes are TRBV7-2 and TRBJ2-7; D possibly corresponds to TRBD2 (5 bases). The germline V and J ends were trimmed by 3 bases and 2 bases, with 11 bases remaining between them. The CDR3 has 14 amino acids. Germline V gene sequence: CDR1 SGHTA, CDR2 FQGNSA. CDR3 residues: CASSFSDGAYEQYF. The CDR3 region has the DNA TGTGCCAGCAGCTTTAGCGACGGAGCCTACGAGCAGTACTTC.

This clonotype was seen more than once but under ten times. The chain has TRBV18 and TRBJ1-4, with unresolved D. There are 14 residues in the CDR3. Germline V gives CDR1 KGHSH, CDR2 LQKENI. The V and J ends lost 2 bases and 8 bases respectively, with 12 bases between them. The CDR3, as DNA: TGTGCCAGCTCACCATCAGCCCTTGGGGAAAAACTGTTTTTT. Translating gives CASSPSALGEKLFF.

This clonotype was observed at least ten times. This chain uses TRBV11-2 with TRBJ2-1, with 8 nucleotides matching TRBD1. Germline V gene data show CDR1 as SGHAT and CDR2 as FQNNGV. This CDR3 has 16 amino acids. V lost 7 bases to trimming and J lost 3 bases; unmatched junction nucleotides: 11. The CDR3 nucleotides read TGTGCCAGCAACCCTAAATCCGGGACAGGCTACAATGAGCAGTTCTTC. This sequence encodes CASNPKSGTGYNEQFF.

This chain links TRBV25-1 with TRBJ2-7, with TRBD2 identical over 7 bases. The CDR3 contains 14 residues. V dropped 2 bases and J dropped 10; count of bases not matched to a gene: 11. Germline CDR1 reads MGHDK; CDR2 reads SYGVNS. CDR3 sequence (DNA): TGTGCCAGCAGTGAAGTACTGGCGGGAGAGGAACAGTACTTC. It encodes CASSEVLAGEEQYF.

The rearrangement links TRBV30 to TRBJ2-7; TRBD2 matches 8 bases. Germline-derived CDR1 and CDR2 are GTSNPN and SVGIG (reference sequence). The CDR3 runs to 15 residues. V was pared by 0 bases and J by 3 bases, with 7 bases of the junction left unmatched. CDR3 residues: CAWSVTSGYIYEQYF. The CDR3 DNA is TGTGCCTGGAGTGTTACTAGCGGTTATATCTACGAGCAGTACTTC.

This clonotype has only a few counts. The chain joins TRBV6-1 to TRBJ2-7; 11 bases line up with TRBD2. CDR1 is MNHNS, CDR2 SASEGT, per germline. CDR3 length: 16 amino acids. After removal of 5 bases from V and 5 bases from J, the junction contained 11 bases not matched to a gene. CDR3 nucleotides: TGTGCCAGCAGTTTCCAAACCGGACTAGCGGGTGACGAGCAGTACTTC. It yields the protein CASSFQTGLAGDEQYF.

This clonotype was picked up a small number of times. The chain is built from TRBV7-2 and TRBJ1-1, with TRBD1 as a possible D gene (6 bases). With 3 bases removed from V and 5 bases from J, the gap between germline ends came to 13 bases. The CDR3 sequence is 14 residues long. Germline loops: CDR1 SGHTA, CDR2 FQGNSA. CDR3 region: CASSFRGGGTEAFF. The CDR3 DNA sequence: TGTGCCAGCAGCTTTAGGGGGGGTGGGACTGAAGCTTTCTTT. Full variable domain (outside the CDR3, taken from reference TRBV7-2 and TRBJ1-1): GAGVSQSPSNKVTEKGKDVELRCDPISGHTALYWYRQSLGQGLEFLIYFQGNSAPDKSGLPSDRFSAERTGGSVSTLTIQRTQQEDSAVYLCASSFRGGGTEAFFGQGTRLTVV.

This clonotype was seen more than once but under ten times. This chain uses TRBV29-1 with TRBJ2-3; TRBD2 matches 9 bases. The CDR3 totals 14 residues. Germline assignment: CDR1 SQVTM and CDR2 ANQGSEA. V lost 5 bases and J lost 2; bases outside the gene matches: 5. CDR3 bases: TGCAGCGTTCTTCTAGCGGGGTTCACAGATACGCAGTATTTT. Protein: CSVLLAGFTDTQYF.

This clonotype has a count of ten or more. J is TRBJ2-1 and V is TRBV28; D unresolved. Germline CDR1 MDHEN, CDR2 SYDVKM. The CDR3 is 14 residues long. Trimming took 7 bases from V and 9 from J, leaving 19 bases between them. The CDR3 spells CASNFPPNYVEQFF. DNA for the CDR3: TGTGCCAGCAATTTCCCCCCCAACTATGTTGAGCAGTTCTTC.

This clonotype turned up a few times. This rearrangement joins TRBV28 to TRBJ1-2; D may be TRBD1 (5 bases). V was cut by 7 bases and J by 2 bases, with 17 bases left in between. The CDR3 length is 15 residues. CDR1 MDHEN and CDR2 SYDVKM come from the germline V gene. The CDR3 DNA reads TGTGCCAGCATTGCCGGGACCGCTTCAAACTATGGCTACACCTTC. Encoded protein: CASIAGTASNYGYTF.

This clonotype was seen only a few times. The V gene is TRBV20-1, the J gene TRBJ2-3; D assignment may be TRBD1 or TRBD2 (5 bases each). V lost 6 bases, J lost 1 base, and 11 bases lay in between. From germline, CDR1 is DFQATT and CDR2 SNEGSKA (reference sequence). The CDR3 length is 13 residues. Here the CDR3 DNA reads TGCAGTGCCTTCGTGGGGGGCACAGATACGCAGTATTTT. Its protein is CSAFVGGTDTQYF.

This clonotype showed up just once. A much larger clone lies a single base off, so this may be a read error. This chain joins TRBV2 and TRBJ1-2; 8 bases agree with TRBD1. There are 14 residues in the CDR3. Germline loops: CDR1 SNHLY, CDR2 FYNNEI. CDR3 bases: TGTGCCAGCAATGAAGCGACAGGGGTCTATGGCTACACCTTC. Translation: CASNEATGVYGYTF.

This clonotype came up a few times. This chain joins TRBV7-9 and TRBJ1-5; no reliable D call. The CDR3 spans 16 residues. Trimming stripped 4 bases from V and 2 bases from J, with 15 bases between. From germline, CDR1 is SEHNR and CDR2 FQNEAQ (reference sequence). CDR3 loop: CASSSFSALGNQPQHF. In DNA form, the CDR3 reads TGTGCCAGCAGCTCCTTCTCAGCCCTGGGCAATCAGCCCCAGCATTTT.

The chain has TRBV20-1 and TRBJ2-7; 7 bases are shared with TRBD1. CDR1 is DFQATT, CDR2 SNEGSKA, per germline (reference sequence). The CDR3 has 13 residues. V gave up 5 bases and J gave up 2 bases; unmatched junction bases: 6. Here the CDR3 DNA reads TGCAGTGCTCCGGACAGGACCACCTACGAGCAGTACTTC. Translated, it gives CSAPDRTTYEQYF.

This clonotype was picked up a small number of times. The chain carries TRBV24-1 and TRBJ2-1, with 9 bases identical to TRBD2. This CDR3 is 15 amino acids long. Losses at the gene ends were 9 bases for V and 8 bases for J; bases not matched to a gene: 13. CDR1 is KGHDR, CDR2 SFDVKD, per germline. The CDR3 spells CATGVLAGDFDEQFF. DNA for the CDR3: TGTGCCACCGGGGTTTTAGCGGGAGATTTCGATGAGCAGTTCTTC.

This clonotype came up once. A much larger clonotype is one base distant, so this may be a read error. The CDR3 loop reads CASSLAGWTEAFF. The CDR3 DNA reads TGTGCCAGCAGCTTAGCGGGGTGGACTGAAGCTTTCTTT. The J gene is TRBJ1-1, the V gene TRBV7-9; D gene ambiguous. V was trimmed by 0 bases and J by 5 bases, leaving 7 bases between them. The CDR3 has 13 amino acids. Germline V gene sequence: CDR1 SEHNR, CDR2 FQNEAQ (reference sequence).

This clonotype appeared many times. Here the CDR3 DNA reads TGTGCCAGCAGTGGGTCGGGACAGCTAGAATACTATGGCTACACCTTC. It encodes CASSGSGQLEYYGYTF. This chain joins TRBV28 and TRBJ1-2, with 7 bases lining up with TRBD1. Germline lookup yields CDR1 MDHEN and CDR2 SYDVKM. Losses at the gene ends were 5 bases for V and 3 bases for J; bases not matched to a gene: 12. The CDR3 runs to 16 residues.